The sequence of this T cell receptor (beta chain) was determined in a study of blood T cell repertoires in COVID-19. In the study overall: The study drew acute and convalescent COVID-19 samples from the United States, Italy and Spain.

Participants reported their clinical history, and cohort assignment relied on those reports. Cohort 3 donors counted as recovered after two negative PCRs, clearance, or resolved symptoms. Original analysis: Nucleated cell number was recorded as an estimate derived from reference gene primer amplification. The method was immunoSEQ multiplex PCR; TCRdb's version includes in-frame clones alone and lacks a portion of them. V and J calls and clone size are those listed in that table; D and trimming were worked out from the DNA. The sample carries about 330,000 clones, more than 75% recorded once. There are 14 residues in the CDR3. V lost 5 bases and J lost 5, with 17 bases in between. CDR1 and CDR2 (germline): SGHNT, YYREEE (reference sequence).

The chain joins TRBV5-4 to TRBJ2-7; no firm D call. The sequencing input was PBMCs or T cells enriched from blood (not recorded which). The receptor was isolated from a woman younger than 45 who had recovered from COVID-19. The CDR3 sequence is CASRPQASYDEQYF. As DNA, the CDR3 is TGTGCCAGCAGGCCCCAGGCTTCGTATGACGAGCAGTACTTC.